The subject of this entry is one T cell receptor beta chain. Its cognate antigen is unknown. This CDR3 is 14 amino acids long. Deletions cut 0 bases from V and 1 base from J, with 7 bases between. CDR1 MNHEY and CDR2 SMNVEV come from the germline V gene (reference sequence). The assay used was immunoSEQ (version v3.0), run at survey level. Roughly 40,000-50,000 T-cell genomes per sample were the sequencing target. Profiling relied on immunoSEQ multiplex PCR, and the TCRdb table lists in-frame clones only, not all of them. Of about 22,000 clones in the sample, about nine tenths were seen once. The data originate from a study of long-term antiretroviral therapy in people with HIV. At the level of the study: When the earliest samples were collected, ART was typically delayed until CD4 counts fell.

Whole-study findings and limits: Post-ART samples showed increased diversity that remained below transplant donor control levels.

This receptor was identified in a woman aged 25 to 39 with HIV. Sequences were derived from unsorted PBMCs, sampled 1.8 years before starting antiretroviral therapy. The J gene is TRBJ2-7, the V gene TRBV27; D remains unclear. CDR3 protein: CASSLSFLSYEQYF. Written as DNA, the CDR3 is TGTGCCAGCAGTTTATCGTTCCTATCCTACGAGCAGTACTTC.